This T cell receptor (beta chain) was sequenced during a study of blood T cell repertoires in COVID-19. Sequenced by immunoSEQ multiplex PCR; TCRdb stores in-frame clones only, minus some. The profile shows 350,000 to 450,000 clones, approximately 90% of them singletons. CDR1 and CDR2 from the germline V gene are SGHAT and FQNNGV. The junction had 15 bases not matched to a gene; V was cut back by 5 bases and J by 5 bases. The CDR3 contains 17 residues. The chain links TRBV11-2 to TRBJ1-2; TRBD1 aligns across 9 bases. The clonotype comes from a woman aged 40 to 50 who had been exposed to COVID-19. The sample was PBMCs or T cells enriched from blood (not recorded which). DNA for the CDR3: TGTGCCAGCAGCAAGGGACAGGGAAGGGGACGTGGGTATGGCTACACCTTC. It codes for CASSKGQGRGRGYGYTF.